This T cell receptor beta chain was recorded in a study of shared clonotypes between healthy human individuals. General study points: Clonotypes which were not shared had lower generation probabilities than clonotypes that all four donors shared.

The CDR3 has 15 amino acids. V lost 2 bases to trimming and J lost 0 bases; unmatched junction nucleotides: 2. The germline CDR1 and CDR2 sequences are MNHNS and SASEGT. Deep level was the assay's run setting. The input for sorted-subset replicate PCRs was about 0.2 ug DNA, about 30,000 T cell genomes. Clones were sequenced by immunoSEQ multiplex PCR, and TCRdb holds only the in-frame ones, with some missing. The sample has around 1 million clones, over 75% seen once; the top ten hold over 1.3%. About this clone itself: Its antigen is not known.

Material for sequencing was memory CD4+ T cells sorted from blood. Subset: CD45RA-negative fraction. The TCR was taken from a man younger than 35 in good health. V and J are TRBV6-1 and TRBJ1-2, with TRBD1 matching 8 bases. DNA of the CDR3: TGTGCCAGCAGTGAAACAGGGGGAGCTAACTATGGCTACACCTTC. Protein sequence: CASSETGGANYGYTF.